The clone carrying this T cell receptor (beta chain) was detected only once. This sample is part of a study of graft-versus-host responses after intestinal transplantation. At the level of the study: All recipients were transplanted with multivisceral, liver-intestinal, or isolated intestinal grafts.

Labeling with CFSE marked 200,000 or so responder cells, which were plated with 200,000 or so irradiated, violet-dye-labeled stimulator cells. CD4 and CD8 responders that proliferated in the reaction were FACS-sorted. The method was immunoSEQ multiplex PCR; TCRdb's version includes in-frame clones alone and lacks a portion of them. The repertoire holds a few thousand clones, with around 31% as singletons. V trimming: 2 bases; J trimming: 3 bases; junction bases outside the gene matches: 11. The V gene's germline CDR1 is SEHNR and CDR2 FQNEAQ (reference sequence). The CDR3 runs 17 residues. Study conclusions and caveats: Analysis identified GvH clones in recipient marrow, with some appearing first in ileum or blood. Peak GvH clone levels in circulation were associated with early post-transplant HvG declines.

The sequencing here drew on alloreactive CD8+ T cells from a mixed lymphocyte reaction culture, taken before intestinal transplant. Indicated subset: CFSE-low proliferating T cells sorted from approximately 6-day pre-transplant mixed lymphocyte reaction (GvH or HvG direction). The chain links TRBV7-9 to TRBJ2-7; 9 bases map to TRBD2. This receptor was obtained from a human patient who received an intestinal transplant. The CDR3 sequence: CASSLPSGKLPDYEQYF. Here the CDR3 DNA reads TGTGCCAGCAGCTTACCTAGCGGGAAGCTACCCGACTACGAGCAGTACTTC.